The 29 T cell receptor beta chains in this list originate from one sample, sequenced in a study of blood T cells in healthy people across ages. For the second PCR, which ran for roughly 6 to 12 cycles, a sample-barcoded 5' primer and a J-beta primer mix were used. TCRdb fed the 5' RACE reads into MiXCR, producing one record per CDR3 protein. This sample yields 750,000 or so distinct CDR3 sequences, of which roughly 25% are seen a single time; 8% to 10% belongs to the top ten. Another study also made use of these data, one on T cells of mothers and their children.

The sequencing input was blood. The receptors stem from a boy aged 5-17 years in good health.

The CDR3 here is CASSKSGLGLGEQFF. The CDR3 DNA follows: TGTGCCAGCAGTAAATCGGGACTGGGATTGGGTGAGCAGTTCTTC. This chain links TRBV6-4 with TRBJ2-5; D might be TRBD2 (6 bases). The end of the DNA aligns better with TRBJ2-1, so the J call may be wrong. The length of the CDR3 is 15 residues. CDR1 and CDR2 (germline): MRHNA, SNTAGT.

The J gene is TRBJ1-1, the V gene TRBV29-1; D is uncertain. This CDR3 contains 13 residues. Germline V gene sequence: CDR1 SQVTM, CDR2 ANQGSEA. V gave up 2 bases and J gave up 0 bases, with 7 bases separating them. CDR3 DNA sequence: TGCAGCGTTGAAAGGAAGCTGAACACTGAAGCTTTCTTT. Translating gives CSVERKLNTEAFF.

In its sample, this clonotype was seen a few times. This rearrangement joins TRBV28 to TRBJ2-3; 11 bases align to TRBD2. V lost 5 bases to trimming and J lost 3 bases; unmatched junction nucleotides: 10. From germline, CDR1 is MDHEN and CDR2 SYDVKM. CDR3 length equals 17 residues. CDR3 sequence (DNA): TGTGCCAGCAGTGACGCACCCCTAGCGGGAGGAACAGATACGCAGTATTTT. This codes for CASSDAPLAGGTDTQYF.

This clonotype was counted a few times. The chain has TRBV27 and TRBJ2-1; 7 bases line up with TRBD1. The CDR3 length is 16 residues. V lost 6 bases and J lost 3; bases outside the gene matches: 11. Germline CDR1 and CDR2: MNHEY and SMNVEV (reference sequence). CDR3 nucleotide sequence: TGTGCCAGCAGCGCGACAGGGTTTGGGTTCTACAATGAGCAGTTCTTC. Translation: CASSATGFGFYNEQFF.

This clonotype showed up just a few times. The V call is TRBV15, the J call TRBJ2-5, with D possibly matching TRBD2 (6 bases). The J call may be incorrect, as the DNA end agrees better with TRBJ2-1. Germline V gene lookup returns CDR1 LNHNV and CDR2 YYDKDF (reference sequence). The CDR3 covers 15 residues. The CDR3 coding sequence is TGTGCCACCAGCAGAGATCCGGGGGTACGGAATGAGCAGTTCTTC. Translated, it gives CATSRDPGVRNEQFF.

This clonotype has more than one count but fewer than ten. The rearrangement uses TRBV24-1 and TRBJ1-1, with 8 bases identical to TRBD1. CDR3 size: 13 residues. From germline, CDR1 is KGHDR and CDR2 SFDVKD. V trimming: 6 bases; J trimming: 6 bases; junction bases outside the gene matches: 5. The CDR3 protein is CATSSGQGPEAFF. CDR3 coding DNA: TGTGCCACCAGTTCCGGACAGGGCCCTGAAGCTTTCTTT.

This clonotype was observed a few times. The J gene is TRBJ2-5, the V gene TRBV28, with TRBD1 matching over 7 bases. The J segment lost 5 bases and the V segment lost 5 bases, leaving 5 bases of the junction unmatched. CDR3 length: 13 residues. The V gene's germline CDR1 is MDHEN and CDR2 SYDVKM. The CDR3 region is CASSPPDRETQYF. The CDR3 coding sequence is TGTGCCAGCAGTCCTCCGGACAGGGAGACCCAGTACTTC.

This clonotype showed up just a few times. The CDR3 reads CASSQSLAGEAGAGELFF. CDR3 coding DNA: TGTGCCAGCAGCCAATCCCTAGCGGGAGAGGCTGGCGCCGGGGAGCTGTTTTTT. V gene TRBV4-2 combines with J gene TRBJ2-2, with 10 bases that match TRBD2. This CDR3 has 18 residues. The germline gives CDR1 LGHNA, CDR2 YNFKEQ. V was pared by 2 bases and J by 6 bases, with 12 bases of the junction left unmatched.

The rearrangement uses TRBV9 and TRBJ1-5; 7 nucleotides agree with TRBD1. Per the germline V gene, CDR1 is SGDLS and CDR2 is YYNGEE. V lost 0 bases, J lost 9 bases, and 9 bases stayed unmatched. The CDR3 extends over 15 amino acids. The DNA for the CDR3 is TGTGCCAGCAGCGTAGATGGGCAGGGGGGCGTGCCCCAGCATTTT. The encoded protein is CASSVDGQGGVPQHF.

This clonotype was seen a handful of times. V usage is TRBV7-9 and J usage is TRBJ2-7, with 7 bases lining up with TRBD1. V lost 2 bases, J lost 0 bases, and 7 bases stayed unmatched. The CDR3 contains 16 residues. Germline-derived CDR1 and CDR2 are SEHNR and FQNEAQ (reference sequence). CDR3 region: CASSLYLGQSSYEQYF. Written as DNA, the CDR3 is TGTGCCAGCAGCTTATATCTGGGACAGAGCTCCTACGAGCAGTACTTC.

A few counts support this clonotype. The rearrangement links TRBV29-1 to TRBJ2-2; D gene ambiguous. Looked up from germline, CDR1 is SQVTM and CDR2 is ANQGSEA. This CDR3 has 12 residues. V dropped 7 bases and J dropped 4 bases, with 10 bases sitting between them. In DNA, the CDR3 is TGCAGCGCAAAGGACCTCACCGGGGAGCTGTTTTTT. Amino acids: CSAKDLTGELFF.

This clonotype occurred a few times. The V and J genes are TRBV5-5 and TRBJ2-5; D gene uncertain. CDR3 length equals 13 residues. CDR1 is SGHKS, CDR2 YYEKEE, per germline (reference sequence). The V end lost 2 bases, the J end lost 0 bases, and 5 bases lay between the germline ends. CDR3 in DNA: TGTGCCAGCAGCTTCCAGAACCAAGAGACCCAGTACTTC. Translated: CASSFQNQETQYF.

There are a few counts of this clonotype. The chain employs TRBV7-9 and TRBJ2-7; D gene uncertain. The germline V and J ends were trimmed by 1 base and 1 base, with 8 bases remaining between them. The CDR3 sequence is 14 residues long. Per germline, CDR1 SEHNR and CDR2 FQNEAQ (reference sequence). The CDR3 DNA sequence: TGTGCCAGCAGCTTAGTGGGCATGTCCTACGAGCAGTACTTC. Translating gives CASSLVGMSYEQYF. Supplemented by reference TRBV7-9 and TRBJ2-7, the full variable domain reads DTGVSQNPRHKITKRGQNVTFRCDPISEHNRLYWYRQTLGQGPEFLTYFQNEAQLEKSRLLSDRFSAERPKGSFSTLEIQRTEQGDSAMYLCASSLVGMSYEQYFGPGTRLTVT.

This clonotype was recorded a few times. The chain carries TRBV7-9 and TRBJ1-2; D possibly corresponds to TRBD1 (5 bases). CDR1 SEHNR and CDR2 FQNEAQ come from the germline V gene (reference sequence). V lost 5 bases and J lost 4, with 17 bases in between. The CDR3 runs 15 residues. CDR3 bases: TGTGCCAGCAGCCGAGTTGGGGCCGAGGGCTATGGCTACACCTTC. Translating gives CASSRVGAEGYGYTF.

The sample holds a few counts of this clonotype. CDR3 sequence reads: CASRPARFQETQYF. CDR3 bases: TGTGCCAGCAGACCTGCTAGATTCCAAGAGACCCAGTACTTC. The chain carries TRBV5-6 and TRBJ2-5; D remains ambiguous. V was cut by 5 bases and J by 1 base, with 12 bases left in between. CDR3 length: 14 amino acids. The germline gives CDR1 SGHDT, CDR2 YYEEEE.

This clonotype occurred a few times. V usage is TRBV29-1 and J usage is TRBJ2-1, with D perhaps matching TRBD2 (5 bases). Germline CDR1 is SQVTM and CDR2 is ANQGSEA. The CDR3 totals 14 residues. V lost 3 bases and J lost 2, with 11 bases in between. CDR3 bases: TGCAGCGTTGAGCGGGCTAACGCCTACAATGAGCAGTTCTTC. Amino acid sequence: CSVERANAYNEQFF.

The rearrangement links TRBV6-2 or TRBV6-3 to TRBJ2-7; 8 nucleotides align to TRBD1. The V gene end was trimmed by 5 bases and the J gene end by 0 bases; junction bases not matched to a gene: 9. The germline gives CDR1 MNHEY, CDR2 SVGEGT. The CDR3 contains 16 residues. The CDR3, as DNA: TGTGCCAGCAGTAGCGCGACAGGGGAGCCCTCCTACGAGCAGTACTTC. Translation gives CASSSATGEPSYEQYF.

The chain carries TRBV25-1 and TRBJ2-4; D may correspond to TRBD1 or TRBD2 (6 bases each). Germline V gives CDR1 MGHDK, CDR2 SYGVNS. This CDR3 is 15 amino acids long. Deletions cut 7 bases from V and 9 bases from J, with 22 bases between. In nucleotides, the CDR3 is TGTGCCAGCACTATAGCCGGGGGCCCCTGGGGCATTCAGTACTTC. This translates into CASTIAGGPWGIQYF.

The genes are TRBV12-3 or TRBV12-4 and TRBJ1-6; D uncertain. This CDR3 contains 13 residues. The V gene lost 6 bases and the J gene lost 5 bases, with 8 bases spanning the gap. For the CDR3, the DNA is TGTGCCAGCAGCCCCCAAGATAATTCACCCCTCCACTTT. Encoded protein: CASSPQDNSPLHF.

The gene calls are TRBV5-1 and TRBJ2-3, with 10 bases lining up with TRBD2. The CDR3 extends over 18 amino acids. Per the germline V gene, CDR1 is SGHRS and CDR2 is YFSETQ. V was clipped by 0 bases and J by 2 bases; unmatched bases: 9. This CDR3 is CASSLVLAGVDPTDTQYF. The CDR3 DNA follows: TGCGCCAGCAGCTTGGTTCTAGCGGGAGTAGATCCCACAGATACGCAGTATTTT. The full variable domain, completed using reference TRBV5-1 and TRBJ2-3, is KAGVTQTPRYLIKTRGQQVTLSCSPISGHRSVSWYQQTPGQGLQFLFEYFSETQRNKGNFPGRFSGRQFSNSRSEMNVSTLELGDSALYLCASSLVLAGVDPTDTQYFGPGTRLTVL.

This clonotype occurred many times. The chain joins TRBV29-1 to TRBJ2-4; either TRBD1 or TRBD2 may supply D (5 bases each). The CDR3 runs 11 residues. With 4 bases removed from V and 7 bases from J, the gap between germline ends came to 8 bases. CDR1 and CDR2 from the germline V gene are SQVTM and ANQGSEA. The CDR3: CSVGDVNIQYF. The CDR3, as DNA: TGCAGCGTTGGGGACGTTAACATTCAGTACTTC.

The V gene is TRBV29-1, the J gene TRBJ2-4, with unresolved D. Germline values: CDR1 SQVTM, CDR2 ANQGSEA. Trimming pared 3 bases from V and 0 bases from J, leaving 21 bases between. This CDR3 is built from 18 residues. Here the CDR3 DNA reads TGCAGCGTTGATACGGGCAGGCTCACCAAACTAGCCAAAAACATTCAGTACTTC. Its translation is CSVDTGRLTKLAKNIQYF.

The chain joins TRBV29-1 to TRBJ2-5; D is undetermined. The CDR3 covers 13 residues. Per germline, CDR1 SQVTM and CDR2 ANQGSEA. V shed 3 bases and J shed 2 bases, with 10 bases lying between them. This CDR3 is CSVEVFAQETQYF. CDR3 sequence (DNA): TGCAGCGTTGAGGTATTTGCACAAGAGACCCAGTACTTC.

Only a few counts were recorded for this clonotype. The chain is built from TRBV27 and TRBJ2-7; D unclear. From germline, CDR1 is MNHEY and CDR2 SMNVEV (reference sequence). Trimming took off 3 bases at V and 2 bases at J, with 8 bases between the two ends. The CDR3 has 13 residues. The CDR3 region has the DNA TGTGCCAGCAGTTTCTCGGAGACCTACGAGCAGTACTTC. It encodes CASSFSETYEQYF.

This clonotype occurred a few times. The V and J genes are TRBV20-1 and TRBJ2-5; D is ambiguous. Germline V gene data show CDR1 as DFQATT and CDR2 as SNEGSKA (reference sequence). The V end lost 0 bases, the J end lost 1 base, and 9 bases lay between the germline ends. This CDR3 region has 14 residues. The DNA of the CDR3 is TGCAGTGCTAGAGAATATGATCCCCAAGAGACCCAGTACTTC. Amino acids: CSAREYDPQETQYF.

The rearrangement joins TRBV21-1 to TRBJ2-7; the tabulated D call, TRBD1, remains unverified against the DNA. TRBV21-1 is recorded as a pseudogene. The CDR3 loop spans 15 amino acids. Here the CDR3 reads CASSRCDRVGYEQYF. The CDR3 nucleotides read TGTGCCAGCAGCAGGTGTGACAGGGTCGGCTACGAGCAGTACTTC.

There are a few counts of this clonotype. The chain uses TRBV7-3 and TRBJ2-1; 10 bases are shared with TRBD2. V was pared by 1 base and J by 0 bases, with 3 bases of the junction left unmatched. The CDR3 has 17 residues. Germline assignment: CDR1 SGHTA and CDR2 FQGTGA. In nucleotides, the CDR3 is TGTGCCAGCAGCTTAATAGCGGGGGGAATCTCCTACAATGAGCAGTTCTTC. It yields the protein CASSLIAGGISYNEQFF.

This clonotype appeared many times. The V call is TRBV7-2, the J call TRBJ2-7, with 10 bases matching TRBD2. CDR1 is SGHTA, CDR2 FQGNSA, per germline. The CDR3 sequence is 14 residues long. Unmatched junction bases numbered 3, after V lost 5 bases and J lost 2 bases. In DNA, the CDR3 is TGTGCCAGCAGCAGGACTAGCGGTCCCTACGAGCAGTACTTC. Its translation is CASSRTSGPYEQYF.

This clonotype was detected a few times. This chain joins TRBV24-1 and TRBJ2-1; 7 bases agree with TRBD1. This CDR3 region has 15 residues. The germline gives CDR1 KGHDR, CDR2 SFDVKD. J gave up 4 bases and V 9 bases, and 11 bases lay outside the gene matches. CDR3 region: CATEDHRGLYNEQFF. The CDR3 DNA is TGTGCCACCGAGGACCACAGGGGCCTTTACAATGAGCAGTTCTTC.